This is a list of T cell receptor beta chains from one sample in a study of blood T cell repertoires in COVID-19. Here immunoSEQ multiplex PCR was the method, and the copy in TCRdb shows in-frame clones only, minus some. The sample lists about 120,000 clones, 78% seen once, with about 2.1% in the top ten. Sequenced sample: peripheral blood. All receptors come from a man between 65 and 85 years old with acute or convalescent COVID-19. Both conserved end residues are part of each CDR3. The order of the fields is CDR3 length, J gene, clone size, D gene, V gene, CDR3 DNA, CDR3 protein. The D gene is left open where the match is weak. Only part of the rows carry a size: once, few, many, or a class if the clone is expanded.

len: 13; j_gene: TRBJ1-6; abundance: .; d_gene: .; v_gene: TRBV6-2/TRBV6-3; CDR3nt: TGTGCCAGCAGTTGGGCCAGGGAATCACCCCTCCACTTT; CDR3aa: CASSWARESPLHF
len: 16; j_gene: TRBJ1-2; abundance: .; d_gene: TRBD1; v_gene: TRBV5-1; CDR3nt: TGCGCCAGCAGCTACCAAGGCAGGACAGGGACCCTAGGCTACACCTTC; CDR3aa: CASSYQGRTGTLGYTF
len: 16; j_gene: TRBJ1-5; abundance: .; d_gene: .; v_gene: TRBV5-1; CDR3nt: TGCGCCAGCTCGCCGTTAGGGGGTGATATCAATCAGCCCCAGCATTTT; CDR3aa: CASSPLGGDINQPQHF
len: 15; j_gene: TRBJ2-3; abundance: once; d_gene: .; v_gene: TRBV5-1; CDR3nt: TGCGCCAGCAGCTTGCAGTCAGGGAAGGAAGATACGCAGTATTTT; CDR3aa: CASSLQSGKEDTQYF
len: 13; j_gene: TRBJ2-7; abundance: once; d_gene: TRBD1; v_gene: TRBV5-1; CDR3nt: TGCGCCAGCAGCTCCCCAGGGGGCTACGAGCAGTACTTC; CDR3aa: CASSSPGGYEQYF
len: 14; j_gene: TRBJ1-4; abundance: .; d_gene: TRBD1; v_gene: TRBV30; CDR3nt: TGTGCCTGGTCTTTCGGGACAGGGCTTGAAAAACTGTTTTTT; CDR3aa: CAWSFGTGLEKLFF
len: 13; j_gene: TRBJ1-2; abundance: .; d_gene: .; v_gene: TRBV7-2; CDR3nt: TGTGCCAGGGCTTTAACAGGGAATGGTGGCTACACCTTC; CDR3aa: CARALTGNGGYTF
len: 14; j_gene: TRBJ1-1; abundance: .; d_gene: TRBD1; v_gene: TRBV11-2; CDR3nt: TGTGCCAGCAGCCTCCGACAGGGCCGGACTGAAGCTTTCTTT; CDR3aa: CASSLRQGRTEAFF
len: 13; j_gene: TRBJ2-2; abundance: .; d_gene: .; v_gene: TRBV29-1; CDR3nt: TGCAGCGTTGACCGCGGGAAAACCGGGGAGCTGTTTTTT; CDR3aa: CSVDRGKTGELFF
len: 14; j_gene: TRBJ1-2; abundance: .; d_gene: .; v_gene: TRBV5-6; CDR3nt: TGTGCCAGCAGCTTGGATGGACTGATCTATGGCTACACCTTC; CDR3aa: CASSLDGLIYGYTF
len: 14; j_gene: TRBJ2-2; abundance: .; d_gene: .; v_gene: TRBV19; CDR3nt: TGTGCCACCGACGGTAGGGGGGGCACCGGGGAGCTGTTTTTT; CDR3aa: CATDGRGGTGELFF
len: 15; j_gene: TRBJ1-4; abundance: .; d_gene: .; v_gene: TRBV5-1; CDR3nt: TGCGCCAGCAGCTTGGCGACAACAACTAATGAAAAACTGTTTTTT; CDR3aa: CASSLATTTNEKLFF
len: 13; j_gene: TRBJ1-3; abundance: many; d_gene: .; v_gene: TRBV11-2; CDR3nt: TGTGCCAGCAGCTTAGACAGGGGCCCCACCATATATTTT; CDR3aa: CASSLDRGPTIYF
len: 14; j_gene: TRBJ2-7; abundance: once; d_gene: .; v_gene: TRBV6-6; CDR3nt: TGTGCCAGCAGTTACTCGAGGAACTCCTACGAGCAGTACTTC; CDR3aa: CASSYSRNSYEQYF
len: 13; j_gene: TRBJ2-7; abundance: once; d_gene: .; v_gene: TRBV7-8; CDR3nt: TGTGCCAGCAGCTTAGGAGTTGGAGGGGAGCAGTACTTC; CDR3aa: CASSLGVGGEQYF
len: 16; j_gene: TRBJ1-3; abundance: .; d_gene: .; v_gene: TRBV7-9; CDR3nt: TGTGCCAGCAGCTTGGTTAGAGGGTCCTCTGGAAACACCATATATTTT; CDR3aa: CASSLVRGSSGNTIYF
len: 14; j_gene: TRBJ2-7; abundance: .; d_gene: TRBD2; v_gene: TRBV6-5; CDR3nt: TGTGCCAGCAGTTTTAGCGGGGGAACCTACGAGCAGTACTTC; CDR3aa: CASSFSGGTYEQYF
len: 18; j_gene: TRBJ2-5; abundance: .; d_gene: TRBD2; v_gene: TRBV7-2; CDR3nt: TGTGCCAGCAGCTTTTCCCCAGGGACTAGCGGGGGGGGTAAGACCCAGTACTTC; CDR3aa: CASSFSPGTSGGGKTQYF
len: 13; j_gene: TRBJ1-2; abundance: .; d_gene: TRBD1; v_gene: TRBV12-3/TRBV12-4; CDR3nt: TGTGCCAGCACCCAGGACAGGGACGGTGGCTACACCTTC; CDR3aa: CASTQDRDGGYTF
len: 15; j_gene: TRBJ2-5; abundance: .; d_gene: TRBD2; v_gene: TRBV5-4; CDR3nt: TGTGCCAGCAGCCGGCGGGGCGGGGGGGCGCAGACCCAGTACTTC; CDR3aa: CASSRRGGGAQTQYF
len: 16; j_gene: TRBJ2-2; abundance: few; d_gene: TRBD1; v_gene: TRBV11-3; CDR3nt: TGTGCCAGCAGCCCGGGACAGGGGGCTACCACCGGGGAGCTGTTTTTT; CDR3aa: CASSPGQGATTGELFF
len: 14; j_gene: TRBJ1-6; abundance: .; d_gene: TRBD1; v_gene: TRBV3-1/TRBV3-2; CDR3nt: TGTGCCAGCAGCAGGACAGGGGGCGAATTTGGCCTCCACTTT; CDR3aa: CASSRTGGEFGLHF
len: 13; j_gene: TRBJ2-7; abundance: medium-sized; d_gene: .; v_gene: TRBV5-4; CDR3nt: TGTGCCAGCAGCTTGGGGGACACCTACGAGCAGTACTTC; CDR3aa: CASSLGDTYEQYF
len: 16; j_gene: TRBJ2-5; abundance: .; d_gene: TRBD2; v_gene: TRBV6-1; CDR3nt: TGTGCCAGCAGTGTCTCACTAGCGGGGGGGTGGGAGACCCAGTACTTC; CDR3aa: CASSVSLAGGWETQYF
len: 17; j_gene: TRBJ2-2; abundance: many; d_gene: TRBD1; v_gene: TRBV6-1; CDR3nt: TGTGCCAGCAGTGGAACAGGGGGCGGTTCGAACACCGGGGAGCTGTTTTTT; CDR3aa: CASSGTGGGSNTGELFF
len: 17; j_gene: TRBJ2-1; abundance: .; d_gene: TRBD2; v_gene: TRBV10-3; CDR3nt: TGTGCCATCAGCCCATTATCTAGCGGGGGGTGGGGCAATGAGCAGTTCTTC; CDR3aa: CAISPLSSGGWGNEQFF
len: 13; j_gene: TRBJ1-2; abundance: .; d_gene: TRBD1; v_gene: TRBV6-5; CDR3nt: TGTGCCAGCAACCGACGGGGGCAGGGGGAGTTAACCTTC; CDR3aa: CASNRRGQGELTF
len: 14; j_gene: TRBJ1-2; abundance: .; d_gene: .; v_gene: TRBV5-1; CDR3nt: TGCGCCAGCAGCTTAGGGCAGGGCCTGGGTGGCTACACCTTC; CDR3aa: CASSLGQGLGGYTF
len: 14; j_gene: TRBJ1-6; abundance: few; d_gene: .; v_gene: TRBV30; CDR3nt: TGTGCCTGGAGTGTTAGGAGGGGTGATTCACCCCTCCACTTT; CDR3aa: CAWSVRRGDSPLHF
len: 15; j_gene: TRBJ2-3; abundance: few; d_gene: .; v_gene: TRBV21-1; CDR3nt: TGTGCCAGCAGCCCGACAGGGGTTAGCACAGATACGCAGTATTTT; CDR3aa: CASSPTGVSTDTQYF
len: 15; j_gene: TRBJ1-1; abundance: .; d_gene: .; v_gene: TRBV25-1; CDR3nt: TGTGCCAGCAGTGACCCACAGGGTGGGGACACTGAAGCTTTCTTT; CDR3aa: CASSDPQGGDTEAFF
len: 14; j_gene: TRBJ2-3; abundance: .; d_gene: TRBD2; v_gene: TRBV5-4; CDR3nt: TGTGCCAGCAGCTTGGTGGCGGGGGGAGATACGCAGTATTTT; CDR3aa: CASSLVAGGDTQYF
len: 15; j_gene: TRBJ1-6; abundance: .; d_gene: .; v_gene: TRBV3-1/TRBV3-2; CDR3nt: TGTGCCAGCAGCCACCCCGACACCTATAATTCACCCCTCCACTTT; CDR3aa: CASSHPDTYNSPLHF
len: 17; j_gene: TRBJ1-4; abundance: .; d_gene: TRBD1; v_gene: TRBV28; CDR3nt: TGTGCCAGCAGCTCAATTCATGGGACAGGAAGTAATGAAAAACTGTTTTTT; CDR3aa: CASSSIHGTGSNEKLFF
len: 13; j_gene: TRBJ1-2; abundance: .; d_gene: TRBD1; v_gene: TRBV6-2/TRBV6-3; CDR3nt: TGTGCCAGCAGCGACAGGGGGCTCGATGGCTACACCTTC; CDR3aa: CASSDRGLDGYTF
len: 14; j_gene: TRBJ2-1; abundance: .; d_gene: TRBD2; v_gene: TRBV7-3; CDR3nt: TGTGCCAGCAGCACCGCGGGGGGACGCAATGAGCAGTTCTTC; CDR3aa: CASSTAGGRNEQFF
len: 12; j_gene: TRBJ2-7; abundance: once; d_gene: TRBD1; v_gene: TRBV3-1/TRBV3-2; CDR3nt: TGTGCCAGCAGCCACGAGGGTAGGGGGCGAAACTTC; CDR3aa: CASSHEGRGRNF
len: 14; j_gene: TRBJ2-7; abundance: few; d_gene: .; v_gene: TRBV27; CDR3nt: TGTGCCAGCAGTAGTTGGGCAGGGTCCTACGAGCAGTACTTC; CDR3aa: CASSSWAGSYEQYF
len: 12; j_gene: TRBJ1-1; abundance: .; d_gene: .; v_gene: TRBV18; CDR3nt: TGTGCCAGCTCAAGACAGAACACTGAAGCTTTCTTT; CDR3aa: CASSRQNTEAFF
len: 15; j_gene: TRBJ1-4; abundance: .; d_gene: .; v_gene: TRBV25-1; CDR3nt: TGTGCCAGCAGTGAATCCGGGGGTTTTGATGAAAAACTGTTTTTT; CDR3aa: CASSESGGFDEKLFF
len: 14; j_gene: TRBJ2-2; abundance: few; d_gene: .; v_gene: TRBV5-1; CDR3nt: TGCGCCAGCACTGAGGATCCGAACACCGGGGAGCTGTTTTTT; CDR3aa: CASTEDPNTGELFF